This T cell receptor beta chain derives from a study of blood T cell repertoires in COVID-19 (dated by TCRdb to the early 2020s). In terms of the full investigation: Samples from collaborators originated in the United States, Italy and Spain and spanned both the acute and convalescent phases of COVID-19. HLA class I and class II types, where available, came from metadata supplied by the sample provider rather than from assay-based typing. Samples came from the ongoing ImmuneRACE study (first 160 participants) plus 1,254 subjects from 6 global collaborators. A freely available public database, intended as a resource for researchers studying the immune response to SARS-CoV-2, is where the repertoires were released. The prospective study material was composed of cDNA or gDNA derived from T cells, B-cell-depleted T cells, or PBMCs. Sample metadata almost always included a de-identified subject ID, COVID-19 status, age in years and sex. The dataset comprised deeply sampled blood TCRbeta repertoires from subjects exposed to, actively infected with, or recovered from COVID-19. What the authors observed across the whole study: The amount of clinical and demographic metadata varied by source and participant and was provided uncurated.

On this clone: Its recognized antigen is unknown. Per-base qualities were not stored, and no clone one base away is much larger.

Participants in the prospective study were aged about 18 to 90 years, lived in 24 United States geographic areas, and enrolled through a virtual design. To assign participants to cohorts, the prospective study relied on clinical history that participants themselves reported in a screening survey and a study questionnaire. Exposed participants had been in contact, within 2 weeks of entering the study, with a person who had a PCR-confirmed or clinician-diagnosed case of COVID-19. In the prospective study, whole blood, serum and a nasopharyngeal or oropharyngeal swab were collected from each participant by mobile phlebotomists. Prospective study participants could optionally give additional blood draws and questionnaires over an approximately two-month period. Before DNA extraction, blood samples from the prospective study were shipped at room temperature or frozen. TCRbeta CDR3 regions were amplified from genomic DNA by means of the immunoSEQ Assay, a bias-controlled multiplex PCR. The authors' pipeline ran thus. Nucleated cell counts per sample were estimated from amplification of reference gene primers within the assay. Sequence reads were collapsed and filtered to measure the absolute abundance of every unique TCRbeta CDR3 rearrangement. For each sample, productive Simpson clonality was calculated as the square root of Simpson's diversity index across productive rearrangements. TCRdb limited this immuneACCESS table to in-frame rearrangements with V and J called. A share of clones is missing; checked studies link under half to unresolved V genes, and the rest is unexplained. That table is the source of V, J and clone size, and D and trimming were worked out from the DNA. Present in this sample are some 360,000 clones, about nine tenths of which were seen just once. Clones ranked in the top ten supply around 0.92% of the sample.

Material: PBMCs or T cells enriched from blood (not recorded which). This clonotype was obtained from a woman aged 25 to 45 who had been exposed to COVID-19.

The CDR3 is CASSPAGELRETQYF. The nucleotides are TGTGCCAGCAGCCCGGCGGGGGAGTTAAGAGAGACCCAGTACTTC. This receptor chain uses TRBV11-2 and TRBJ2-5; 7 of the junction bases match TRBD2. The CDR3 covers 15 residues, taking in both the cysteine and the phenylalanine. Just CDR3 DNA is preserved here, 45 bases in frame from base 1. Reading the germline V gene gives CDR1 SGHAT and CDR2 FQNNGV. V is pruned by 5 bases and J by 4 bases, leaving 10 bases of the junction without a gene match.